This T cell receptor beta chain was documented in a study of blood T cell repertoires in COVID-19 (dated by TCRdb to between 2020 and 2021). Broadly, across the study: Samples from collaborators originated in the United States, Italy and Spain and spanned both the acute and convalescent phases of COVID-19. The prospective study material was composed of cDNA or gDNA derived from T cells, B-cell-depleted T cells, or PBMCs. Subjects who had been exposed to COVID-19, were actively infected with it, or had recovered from it provided the deeply sampled blood TCRbeta repertoires that made up the dataset. The repertoires were made available in a free public database intended to serve as a resource for research on the immune response to SARS-CoV-2. The samples were drawn from the first 160 participants of the ongoing ImmuneRACE study and from 1,254 subjects provided by 6 global collaborators. The sample metadata nearly always contained a de-identified subject ID, COVID-19 status, age in years and sex. Where HLA class I and class II types were available, the types were taken from metadata supplied by the sample provider, not from assay-based typing. The study at large found these results: The amount of clinical and demographic metadata varied by source and participant and was provided uncurated.

Notes on this clone: No antigen is known for it. The sample holds no much larger clone one base away, and base qualities are not on file.

The immunoSEQ Assay, a bias-controlled multiplex PCR, was used to amplify TCRbeta CDR3 regions from genomic DNA. Regarding the original processing steps: The number of nucleated cells in each sample was estimated by amplification of reference gene primers within the assay. To quantify the absolute abundance of each unique TCRbeta CDR3 rearrangement, sequence reads were collapsed and filtered. For each sample, productive Simpson clonality was calculated as the square root of Simpson's diversity index over productive rearrangements. TCRdb re-hosts the immuneACCESS table, in-frame sequences only. Its copies lack some clones; in the studies checked, an unresolved V gene accounts for under half of them, and the cause for the rest is not known. V and J calls plus clone size are reproduced from that table; the DNA served to infer D and trimming. The table for this sample lists about 70,000 clones; roughly 85% of them were counted only once. The ten largest clonotypes hold 1.8% of the sample.

CDR1 is given as SGHRS and CDR2 as YFSETQ, both from the germline V gene. Trimmed from V: 0 bases; trimmed from J: 5 bases; junction bases lacking a gene match: 4. CDR3 length: 15 amino acids, cysteine to phenylalanine. Only CDR3 DNA remains: 45 bases, in frame from the first base. The collaborating institutions used their own protocols to collect whole blood in K2EDTA tubes. For TCRbeta analysis, collaborators shipped samples in one of three forms: frozen whole blood, isolated PBMCs, or DNA extracted from either of those sample types. The receptor was derived from an older woman with acute or convalescent COVID-19. Sequencing was performed on peripheral blood. The V gene is TRBV5-1 and the J gene is TRBJ2-7, with TRBD2 identical over 11 junction bases. CDR3 protein: CASSLGVAGGDEQYF. The DNA sequence is TGCGCCAGCAGCTTGGGAGTAGCGGGAGGGGACGAGCAGTACTTC.